This TCR beta chain was captured by sequencing in a study of control samples from healthy donors and cancer patients. The V end was cut by 0 bases, the J end by 2 bases, with 9 bases between. This CDR3 comprises 14 residues. Germline CDR1 is SGHNT and CDR2 is YYREEE (reference sequence). The data were produced by immunoSEQ multiplex PCR, yet TCRdb's version contains in-frame clones alone and is incomplete. The sample yields about 94,000 clones, 90% seen once. The sequence derives from a young woman in good health. The sample consisted of blood. The rearrangement uses TRBV5-4 and TRBJ2-7, with a weak D call TRBD2 (6 bases). The DNA of the CDR3 is TGTGCCAGCAGCTTGGTTCCGGGGGCCTACGAGCAGTACTTC. Translation gives CASSLVPGAYEQYF. Together with reference TRBV5-4 and TRBJ2-7, the CDR3 gives the full variable domain: ETGVTQSPTHLIKTRGQQVTLRCSSQSGHNTVSWYQQALGQGPQFIFQYYREEENGRGNFPPRFSGLQFPNYSSELNVNALELDDSALYLCASSLVPGAYEQYFGPGTRLTVT.